A single sample gave rise to the 17 T cell receptor beta chains below, sequenced in a study of patients and donors after allogeneic stem cell transplantation. TCRdb itself ran the RT-PCR reads through MiXCR, one entry per CDR3 protein. The sample holds roughly 230,000 distinct CDR3 sequences; about 14% are singletons and the top ten take roughly 12%. The sample consisted of blood, either unsorted or a sorted T cell fraction (not recorded which). The source of these receptors is a human donor who was either an allogeneic HSCT recipient or a stem cell or donor lymphocyte infusion donor (not recorded which). It is not recorded whose cells these are; they may come from a transplant donor.

This clonotype was detected a few times. The V and J genes are TRBV12-3 or TRBV12-4 and TRBJ1-4; 8 bases are shared with TRBD1. Trimming at V came to 8 bases and at J to 7 bases, leaving 6 bases not matched to a gene. The CDR3 consists of 13 residues. This CDR3 reads CASQGARGEKLFF. CDR3 bases: TGTGCCAGCCAGGGGGCCCGGGGTGAAAAACTGTTTTTT.

This clonotype occurred a few times. V and J are TRBV29-1 and TRBJ2-2, with D perhaps matching TRBD1 or TRBD2 (5 bases each). The CDR3 runs 15 residues. With 4 bases removed from V and 7 bases from J, the gap between germline ends came to 19 bases. Germline V CDR1 and CDR2: SQVTM, ANQGSEA. CDR3 DNA sequence: TGCAGCGTTGCCGGGACCCAAGGTCGTGTCGGGGAGCTGTTTTTT. It codes for CSVAGTQGRVGELFF.

The table lists this clonotype with a few counts. The chain links TRBV7-2 to TRBJ2-3, with D perhaps TRBD1 (5 bases). This CDR3 region has 13 residues. The V end lost 3 bases, the J end lost 7 bases, and 11 bases lay between the germline ends. Germline CDR1 and CDR2: SGHTA and FQGNSA. CDR3 amino acids: CASSFPGWHTQYF. CDR3 nucleotide sequence: TGTGCCAGCAGCTTCCCAGGGTGGCATACGCAGTATTTT.

The rearrangement uses TRBV20-1 and TRBJ2-7; 7 nucleotides align to TRBD2. Germline V lookup: CDR1 DFQATT, CDR2 SNEGSKA (reference sequence). The CDR3 is 12 amino acids. The junction had 3 bases not matched to a gene; V was cut back by 5 bases and J by 2 bases. CDR3 sequence reads: CSAGGGPYEQYF. The CDR3 DNA follows: TGCAGTGCTGGCGGGGGACCCTACGAGCAGTACTTC.

This clonotype has more than one count but fewer than ten. The chain recombines TRBV3-1 with TRBJ1-3; TRBD1 might be the D (6 bases). The CDR3 is 17 residues long. V lost 0 bases to trimming and J lost 4 bases, with 16 bases between them. Germline CDR1 LGHDT, CDR2 YNNKEL (reference sequence). The CDR3 protein is CASSQDEQGPSGNTIYF. The CDR3 DNA is TGTGCCAGCAGCCAAGATGAACAGGGCCCGTCGGGAAACACCATATATTTT.

The V call is TRBV18, the J call TRBJ2-7, with TRBD2 matching over 7 bases. CDR1 is KGHSH and CDR2 is LQKENI in the germline V gene. The length of the CDR3 is 14 residues. With V trimmed by 2 bases and J by 4 bases, 5 bases remained unmatched. The CDR3 sequence is CASSPNRGGYEQYF. The CDR3, as DNA: TGTGCCAGCTCACCAAATAGGGGAGGGTACGAGCAGTACTTC. Based on the CDR3 plus reference TRBV18 and TRBJ2-7, the full variable domain is NAGVMQNPRHLVRRRGQEARLRCSPMKGHSHVYWYRQLPEEGLKFMVYLQKENIIDESGMPKERFSAEFPKEGPSILRIQQVVRGDSAAYFCASSPNRGGYEQYFGPGTRLTVT.

This clonotype was counted many times. The chain uses TRBV5-1 and TRBJ1-1; 10 bases fit TRBD1. Germline CDR1 SGHRS, CDR2 YFSETQ. Trimming at V came to 4 bases and at J to 5 bases, leaving 8 bases not matched to a gene. This CDR3 has 15 residues. The CDR3 loop is CASSPRQGARTEAFF. The CDR3 DNA reads as TGCGCCAGCAGCCCCCGACAGGGGGCGCGAACTGAAGCTTTCTTT.

The rearrangement joins TRBV12-5 to TRBJ2-5; D remains ambiguous. This CDR3 spans 10 amino acids. The V end was cut by 2 bases, the J end by 7 bases, with 2 bases between. CDR1 and CDR2 from the germline V gene are LGHNT and FRNRAP. The CDR3 bases are TGTGCTAGTGGTTTGATGACCCAGTACTTC. It encodes CASGLMTQYF.

This clonotype has ten or more counts. The V call is TRBV29-1, the J call TRBJ1-1; D ambiguous. Germline-derived CDR1 and CDR2 are SQVTM and ANQGSEA. This CDR3 is 12 amino acids long. V was pared by 1 base and J by 0 bases, with 3 bases between. Written as DNA, the CDR3 is TGCAGCGTTGAAGTGGTGAACACTGAAGCTTTCTTT. It translates to CSVEVVNTEAFF.

V is TRBV4-3 and J is TRBJ1-5; no clear D gene. Germline lookup yields CDR1 LGHNA and CDR2 YSLEER. CDR3 length equals 15 residues. V lost 0 bases to trimming and J lost 7 bases, with 13 bases between them. The CDR3 loop reads CASSQERASPQPQHF. The DNA of the CDR3 is TGCGCCAGCAGCCAAGAAAGGGCCAGCCCCCAGCCCCAGCATTTT.

J is TRBJ1-5 and V is TRBV12-3 or TRBV12-4, with TRBD1 matching over 9 bases. There are 14 residues in the CDR3. V lost 6 bases and J lost 4; bases outside the gene matches: 4. The CDR3 region is CASRPTGGNQPQHF. The CDR3 DNA reads TGTGCCAGCAGGCCGACAGGGGGGAATCAGCCCCAGCATTTT.

The chain links TRBV24-1 to TRBJ2-2; 7 nucleotides match TRBD1. The CDR3 contains 15 residues. The junction had 7 bases not matched to a gene; V was cut back by 3 bases and J by 7 bases. Germline V gene sequence: CDR1 KGHDR, CDR2 SFDVKD. CDR3 in amino acids: CATSDLQGLGGELFF. CDR3 DNA: TGTGCCACCAGTGATCTACAGGGGTTGGGCGGGGAGCTGTTTTTT.

This clonotype has just a few counts. The chain couples TRBV18 to TRBJ1-2, with D uncertain. The CDR3 contains 17 residues. Trimming took off 1 base at V and 5 bases at J, with 20 bases between the two ends. Germline assignment: CDR1 KGHSH and CDR2 LQKENI. The CDR3 nucleotides are TGTGCCAGCTCACCACGTCAAAGAACCGGGCACCAATATGGCTACACCTTC. The encoded protein is CASSPRQRTGHQYGYTF.

The table lists this clonotype with many counts. The J gene is TRBJ2-1, the V gene TRBV5-4; the match to TRBD1 covers 7 bases. Germline assignment: CDR1 SGHNT and CDR2 YYREEE (reference sequence). V lost 3 bases, J lost 8 bases, and 5 bases stayed unmatched. The CDR3 runs 13 residues. CDR3 bases: TGTGCCAGCAGCTCCAGACAGGGTCATGAGCAGTTCTTC. It codes for CASSSRQGHEQFF.

Ten or more counts support this clonotype. The chain links TRBV2 to TRBJ2-7; D perhaps matches TRBD2 (7 bases). The CDR3 consists of 16 residues. The germline V gene encodes CDR1 SNHLY and CDR2 FYNNEI. Trimming took off 6 bases at V and 5 bases at J, with 23 bases between the two ends. The CDR3 DNA is TGTGCCAGCAGCTGGGAAGGGGCGGGGGCTAGGAACGAGCAGTACTTC. This translates into CASSWEGAGARNEQYF. The whole variable domain, remainder taken from reference TRBV2 and TRBJ2-7, is EPEVTQTPSHQVTQMGQEVILRCVPISNHLYFYWYRQILGQKVEFLVSFYNNEISEKSEIFDDQFSVERPDGSNFTLKIRSTKLEDSAMYFCASSWEGAGARNEQYFGPGTRLTVT.

V gene TRBV7-9 combines with J gene TRBJ1-6, with 7 bases matching TRBD1. V lost 11 bases, J lost 7 bases, and 8 bases stayed unmatched. Per the germline V gene, CDR1 is SEHNR and CDR2 is FQNEAQ (reference sequence). The length of the CDR3 is 13 residues. For the CDR3, the DNA is TGTGCCTCTCAGGAGACAGGGAATTCACCCCTCCACTTT. Translation: CASQETGNSPLHF.

This clonotype was detected many times. The chain links TRBV7-2 to TRBJ2-1, with 7 nucleotides matching TRBD2. Germline CDR1 SGHTA, CDR2 FQGNSA. Trimming took 6 bases from V and 7 from J; bases not matched to a gene: 3. This CDR3 has 12 residues. DNA for the CDR3: TGTGCCAGCAGTTCGGGGGGTAATGAGCAGTTCTTC. Translation: CASSSGGNEQFF. The complete variable domain, with remaining parts taken from reference TRBV7-2 and TRBJ2-1, reads GAGVSQSPSNKVTEKGKDVELRCDPISGHTALYWYRQSLGQGLEFLIYFQGNSAPDKSGLPSDRFSAERTGGSVSTLTIQRTQQEDSAVYLCASSSGGNEQFFGPGTRLTVL.